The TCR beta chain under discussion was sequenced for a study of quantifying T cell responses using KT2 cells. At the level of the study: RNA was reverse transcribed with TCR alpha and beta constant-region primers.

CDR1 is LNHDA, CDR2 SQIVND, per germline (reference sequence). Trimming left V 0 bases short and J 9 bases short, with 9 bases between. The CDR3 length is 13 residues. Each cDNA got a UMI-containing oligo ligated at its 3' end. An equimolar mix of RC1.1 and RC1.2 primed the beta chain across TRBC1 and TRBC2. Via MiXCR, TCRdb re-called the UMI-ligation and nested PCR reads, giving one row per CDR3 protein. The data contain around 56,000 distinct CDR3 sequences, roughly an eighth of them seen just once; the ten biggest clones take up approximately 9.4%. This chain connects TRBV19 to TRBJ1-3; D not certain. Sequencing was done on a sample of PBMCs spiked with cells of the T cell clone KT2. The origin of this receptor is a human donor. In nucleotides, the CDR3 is TGTGCCAGTAGTATAGAAGGACCGAGCACCATATATTTT. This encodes CASSIEGPSTIYF.